This paragraph covers one T cell receptor (beta chain) sequence. Its target antigen remains unknown. One base away there is no much larger clone; base qualities are not given. The CDR3 regions of human TCRbeta chains were subjected to immunosequencing. From the authors' description of their analysis: TCRs in the repertoires were compared against a reference library of SARS-CoV-2-specific TCRs that had been generated with the MIRA antigen-specificity platform. Breadth was defined as the fraction of unique TCRs that were SARS-CoV-2-associated, and depth was defined as the fraction of total T cells that were SARS-CoV-2-associated. Using the MIRA data, every spike-specific TCR was mapped to the spike region that the TCR reacted to and assigned to either a CD4 or a CD8 class. Log10-transformed breadth and depth values were compared by one-way ANOVA with Sidak's multiple comparisons tests. This is the immuneACCESS table as TCRdb keeps it, with only in-frame sequences that have V and J called. A part of the clones is gone; compared with another copy, unresolved V genes explain less than half, and the rest is unexplained. Clonal size and the V and J genes are those of that table, whereas D and trimming came from the DNA. Present in this sample are around 180,000 clones, around 89% of which were seen just once. More than 25% of the sample is held by the ten biggest clonotypes.

The time point label corresponds to: about 28 days (+/-7) after the second vaccine dose. AZD1222 recipients with second doses at about 4 weeks or about 12 weeks were pooled, because spike-specific TCR depth and breadth did not differ between schedules. Vaccinee samples came from UK trials COV001 and COV002, including a single-blind randomized controlled phase 2/3 trial of AZD1222 (ChAdOx1 nCoV-19) in healthy adults. For TCRbeta chain sequencing, PBMC samples from trial participants were taken at day 0 and at day 28 after the second dose. This sample is drawn from a study of T cell responses to AZD1222 COVID-19 vaccine (dated by TCRdb to about 2021). The study in broad terms: TCR sequencing covered approximately 230 trial participants: some 210 given two doses of AZD1222 and 26 given two doses of MenACWY control vaccine. Trial participants were enrolled into age subgroups of 18-55, 56-69 and 70-plus years, which contained approximately 150, 30 and 60 TCR-sequenced participants, respectively. The paper as a whole reports these results and caveats: Only six AZD1222 recipients were SARS-CoV-2 seropositive at baseline, limiting conclusions about previously exposed vaccinees. In the small 56-69-year group, the increase in depth fell short of significance, most likely because of low power. Vaccine-associated CD4 TCRs spanned the whole spike protein, with dominant responses in regions 160-218 and 743-854. After two AZD1222 doses, spike-specific TCR breadth and depth were significantly higher than at day 0 and than in MenACWY recipients. Reportedly, close to half of the unique spike-specific TCRs recognized epitopes lying outside the regions that are mutated in the B.1.351 and B.1.1.7 variants. Participants were mostly white British, with more females than males. The authors suggested clonal diversity may have been underestimated. Because no day 14 peak-response samples were available, repertoires were characterized only after the peak T cell response.

The cysteine opens and the phenylalanine closes a CDR3 of 13 amino acids. Only the CDR3 DNA is retained, 39 bases long and in frame from the first base. CDR1 and CDR2 were assigned from the germline V gene (reference sequence) as MNHEY and SMNVEV. V is shortened by 3 bases, J by 2 bases, and the region joining them spans 7 bases. This TCR derives from an adult who received the AZD1222 COVID-19 vaccine. Sequencing was performed on peripheral blood, taken 28 days after the second AZD1222 dose. The receptor chain draws on TRBV27 and TRBJ1-2, and TRBD1 may be the D gene, going by 5 matching bases. The base sequence is TGTGCCAGCAGTTTCAGGGAAAACTATGGCTACACCTTC. Translated, it reads CASSFRENYGYTF.